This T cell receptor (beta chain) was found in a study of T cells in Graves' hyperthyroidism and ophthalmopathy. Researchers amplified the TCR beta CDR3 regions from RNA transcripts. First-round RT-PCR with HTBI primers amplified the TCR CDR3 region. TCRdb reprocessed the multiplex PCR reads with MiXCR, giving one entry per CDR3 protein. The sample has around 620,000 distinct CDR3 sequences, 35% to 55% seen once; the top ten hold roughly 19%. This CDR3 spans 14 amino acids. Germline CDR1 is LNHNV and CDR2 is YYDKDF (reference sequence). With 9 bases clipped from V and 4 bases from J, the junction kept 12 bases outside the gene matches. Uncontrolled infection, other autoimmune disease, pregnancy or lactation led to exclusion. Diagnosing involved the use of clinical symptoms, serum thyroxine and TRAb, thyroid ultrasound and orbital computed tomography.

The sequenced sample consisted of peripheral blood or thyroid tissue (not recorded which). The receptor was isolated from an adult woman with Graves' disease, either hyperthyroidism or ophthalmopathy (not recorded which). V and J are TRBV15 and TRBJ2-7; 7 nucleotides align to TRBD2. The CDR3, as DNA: TGTGCCACATCCTATGGGAGGGGAGGGTACGAGCAGTACTTC. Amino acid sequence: CATSYGRGGYEQYF.